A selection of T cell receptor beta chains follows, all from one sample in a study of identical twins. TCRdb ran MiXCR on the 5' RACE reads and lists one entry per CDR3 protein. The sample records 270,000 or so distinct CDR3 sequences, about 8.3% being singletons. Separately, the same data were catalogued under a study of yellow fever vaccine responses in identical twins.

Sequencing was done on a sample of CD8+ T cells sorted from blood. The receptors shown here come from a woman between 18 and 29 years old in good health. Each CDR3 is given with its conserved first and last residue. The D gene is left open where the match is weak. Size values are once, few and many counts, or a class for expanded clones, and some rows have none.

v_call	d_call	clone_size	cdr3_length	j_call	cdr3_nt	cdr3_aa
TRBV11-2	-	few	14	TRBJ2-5	TGTGCCAGCAGCTTAGACCAGTTTCGAGAGACCCAGTACTTC	CASSLDQFRETQYF
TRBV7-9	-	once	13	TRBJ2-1	TGTGCCAGCAGCTGGGAAGAGTGGTATGAGCAGTTCTTC	CASSWEEWYEQFF
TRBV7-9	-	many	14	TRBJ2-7	TGTGCCAGCAGCTTAGCGTCCGGGACCTACGAGCAGTACTTC	CASSLASGTYEQYF
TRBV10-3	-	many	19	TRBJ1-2	TGTGCCATCAGTGGAGTCGGAAAGAACGACAACCCTACAGACTATGGCTACACCTTC	CAISGVGKNDNPTDYGYTF
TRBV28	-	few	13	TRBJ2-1	TGTGCTCACCGTACTGCTACTTACAATGAGCAGTTCTTC	CAHRTATYNEQFF
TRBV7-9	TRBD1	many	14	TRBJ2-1	TGTGCCAGCAGCCCTCAGGACAGGGTAGATGAGCAGTTCTTC	CASSPQDRVDEQFF
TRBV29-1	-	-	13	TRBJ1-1	TGCAGCGTTGAAGACGGACTTCTCACTGAAGCTTTCTTT	CSVEDGLLTEAFF
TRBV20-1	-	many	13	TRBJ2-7	TGCAGTGCTGACCGGGACCAAGCCTACGAGCAGTACTTC	CSADRDQAYEQYF
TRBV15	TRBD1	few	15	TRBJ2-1	TGTGCCACCAGCAGAGATCGGGGACAGGGACGCGAGCAGTTCTTC	CATSRDRGQGREQFF
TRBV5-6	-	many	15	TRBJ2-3	TGTGCCAGCAGCTTGGGGTCAGAGAGCACAGATACGCAGTATTTT	CASSLGSESTDTQYF
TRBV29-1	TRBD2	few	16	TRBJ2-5	TGCAGCGTTGATACACTAGCGGGTGGGGTGGCTGAGACCCAGTACTTC	CSVDTLAGGVAETQYF
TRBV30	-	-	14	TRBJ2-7	TGTGCCTGGAGTTTAGGCCCGTTTTCCTACGAGCAGTACTTC	CAWSLGPFSYEQYF
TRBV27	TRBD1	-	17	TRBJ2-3	TGTGCCAGCAGTTTACTGGTTTTACAGGGGGGCACAGATACGCAGTATTTT	CASSLLVLQGGTDTQYF
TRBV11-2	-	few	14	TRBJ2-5	TGTGCCAGCAGCTTCGGGCCGCGGGAAGAGACCCAGTACTTC	CASSFGPREETQYF
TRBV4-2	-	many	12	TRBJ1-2	TGTGCCAGCAGCCAAGATCATTTAGGCTACACCTTC	CASSQDHLGYTF
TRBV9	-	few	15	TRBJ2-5	TGTGCCAGCAGCGAGGGGGAGGACAAGCAAGAGACCCAGTACTTC	CASSEGEDKQETQYF
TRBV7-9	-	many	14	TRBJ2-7	TGTGCCAGCAGCTTTCGCGGGCCAACCTACGAGCAGTACTTC	CASSFRGPTYEQYF
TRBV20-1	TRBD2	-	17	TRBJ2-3	TGCAGTGCTAGAGTAGGGGCGGGGGAAGGTTTCACAGATACGCAGTATTTT	CSARVGAGEGFTDTQYF
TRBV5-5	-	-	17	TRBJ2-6	TGTGCCAGCAGCTTCACATGGGGCCCTTCTGGGGCCAACGTCCTGACTTTC	CASSFTWGPSGANVLTF
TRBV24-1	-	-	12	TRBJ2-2	TGTGCCACCCTATCCAGCACCGGGGAGCTGTTTTTT	CATLSSTGELFF
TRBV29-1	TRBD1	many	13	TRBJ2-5	TGCAGCGTTTTGACAGGGGCGGCAGAGACCCAGTACTTC	CSVLTGAAETQYF
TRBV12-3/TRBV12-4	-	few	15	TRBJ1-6	TGTGCCAGCAGTTTGGTAGGGGCTGGTAATTCACCCCTCCACTTT	CASSLVGAGNSPLHF
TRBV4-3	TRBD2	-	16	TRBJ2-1	TGCGCCAGCAGCCAAGATCTAGCGGGAGTAGTCAATGAGCAGTTCTTC	CASSQDLAGVVNEQFF
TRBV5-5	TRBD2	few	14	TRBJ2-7	TGTGCCAGCAGTGATCGGGGGGTAACCTACGAGCAGTACTTC	CASSDRGVTYEQYF
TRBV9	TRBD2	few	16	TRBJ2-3	TGTGCCAGCAGCGTATCCGGGGCGGGGGGAACAGATACGCAGTATTTT	CASSVSGAGGTDTQYF
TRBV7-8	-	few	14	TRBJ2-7	TGTGCCAGCAGCTTGGGCAGCCGGACCTACGAGCAGTACTTC	CASSLGSRTYEQYF
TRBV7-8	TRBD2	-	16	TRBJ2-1	TGTGCCAGCAGCTTAGATATCGGGAGGGCTAGGGGTGAGCAGTTCTTC	CASSLDIGRARGEQFF
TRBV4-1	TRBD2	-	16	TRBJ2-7	TGCGCCAGCAGCCAAAGCGGGAGCCTGGACTCCTACGAGCAGTACTTC	CASSQSGSLDSYEQYF
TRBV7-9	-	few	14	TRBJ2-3	TGTGCCAGCAGCCCGAAAAGCTCCAGAGATACGCAGTATTTT	CASSPKSSRDTQYF
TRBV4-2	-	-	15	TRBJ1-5	TGTGCCAGCAGCCCGCCGGGTCATAGCAATCAGCCCCAGCATTTT	CASSPPGHSNQPQHF
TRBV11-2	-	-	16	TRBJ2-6	TGTGCCAGCAGCCCCAAGGGAGGCGCTGGGGCCAACGTCCTGACTTTC	CASSPKGGAGANVLTF
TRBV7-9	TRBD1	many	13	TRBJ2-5	TGTGCCAGCAGGATACAGGGGCAAGAGACCCAGTACTTC	CASRIQGQETQYF
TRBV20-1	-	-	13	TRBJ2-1	TGCAGTGCCCGACCCGAAACAGTATATGAGCAGTTCTTC	CSARPETVYEQFF
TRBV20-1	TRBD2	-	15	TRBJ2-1	TGCAGTGCTAGATGGTTTAGCGGGGGGACCAATGAGCAGTTCTTC	CSARWFSGGTNEQFF
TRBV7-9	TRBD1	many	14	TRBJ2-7	TGTGCCAGCAGCCCGCGGACAGGGGACTACGAGCAGTACTTC	CASSPRTGDYEQYF
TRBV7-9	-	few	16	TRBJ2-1	TGTGCCAGCAGCTTAGGCCGGGTGAGGACATACAATGAGCAGTTCTTC	CASSLGRVRTYNEQFF
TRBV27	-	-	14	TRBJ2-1	TGTGCCAGCAGTCCGGAGGTTCGGGCTAGCCAACAGTTCTTC	CASSPEVRASQQFF
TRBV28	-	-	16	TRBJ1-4	TGTGCCAGCAGTTTGGGGCGACAGGCAACTAATGAAAAACTGTTTTTT	CASSLGRQATNEKLFF
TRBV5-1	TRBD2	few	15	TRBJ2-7	TGCGCCAGCAGTTTTTTGGAACTAGCGGGAGACGAGCAGTACTTC	CASSFLELAGDEQYF
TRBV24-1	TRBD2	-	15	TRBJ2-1	TGTGCCACCAGTGATCTGGATAGCGGGGCCGTTGAGCAGTTCTTC	CATSDLDSGAVEQFF
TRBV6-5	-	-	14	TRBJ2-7	TGTGCCAGCAGTTACTCGGGGGCAGACTACGAGCAGTACTTC	CASSYSGADYEQYF
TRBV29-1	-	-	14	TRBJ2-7	TGCAGCGTTGTAGGGGTTGAGGGATCCTACGAGCAGTACTTC	CSVVGVEGSYEQYF
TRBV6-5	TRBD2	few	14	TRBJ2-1	TGTGCCAGCAGTTACATAGCGGGAGCACATGAGCAGTTCTTC	CASSYIAGAHEQFF
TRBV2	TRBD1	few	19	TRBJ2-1	TGTGCCAGCAGTGACCCGGGACAGCATAGCTTTAAATCCTACAATGAGCAGTTCTTC	CASSDPGQHSFKSYNEQFF
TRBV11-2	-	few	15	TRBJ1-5	TGTGCCAGCAGCTTGGGACGGGATAGCAATCAGCCCCAGCATTTT	CASSLGRDSNQPQHF
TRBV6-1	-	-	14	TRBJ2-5	TGTGCCAGCAGTCCTTGGAAAGGGCAAGAGACCCAGTACTTC	CASSPWKGQETQYF
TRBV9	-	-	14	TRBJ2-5	TGTGCCAGCAGCGTTGGCCCTACCGGGGAGACCCAGTACTTC	CASSVGPTGETQYF
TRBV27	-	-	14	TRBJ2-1	TGTGCCAGCAGTTTATATAGTAGCGACAATGAGCAGTTCTTC	CASSLYSSDNEQFF
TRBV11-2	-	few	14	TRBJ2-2	TGTGCCAGCACCACGGCGGACTGGGCCGGGGAGCTGTTTTTT	CASTTADWAGELFF
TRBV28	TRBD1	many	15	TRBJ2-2	TGTGCCAGCCTCCCGACAGGGGATCACACCGGGGAGCTGTTTTTT	CASLPTGDHTGELFF
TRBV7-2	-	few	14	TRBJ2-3	TGTGCCAGCAGCCCCCGGACTGGTCCAGATACGCAGTATTTT	CASSPRTGPDTQYF
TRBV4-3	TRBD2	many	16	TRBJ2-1	TGCGCCAGCAGCCAAGGTGGTAGCGGGGACTACAATGAGCAGTTCTTC	CASSQGGSGDYNEQFF
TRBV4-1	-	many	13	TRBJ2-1	TGCGCCAGCAGCCAAGGACTGGGGGCTGAGCAGTTCTTC	CASSQGLGAEQFF
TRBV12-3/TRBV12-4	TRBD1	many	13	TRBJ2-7	TGTGCCAGCAGCGGGGACAGCGAGTACGAGCAGTACTTC	CASSGDSEYEQYF
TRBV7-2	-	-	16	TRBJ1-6	TGTGCCAGCAGCTTAGTGAGGAGCTCCTATAATTCACCCCTCCACTTT	CASSLVRSSYNSPLHF
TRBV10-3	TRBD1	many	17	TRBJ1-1	TGTGCCATCAGTGAGTCCGCCGGGACAGGGATGAACACTGAAGCTTTCTTT	CAISESAGTGMNTEAFF
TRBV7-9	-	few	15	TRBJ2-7	TGTGCCAGCAGCCTCGGCCAGGGTGGCCGCTACGAGCAGTACTTC	CASSLGQGGRYEQYF